A single sample is the source of the 26 T cell receptor beta chains below, sequenced in a study of blood T cells in healthy people across ages (dated by TCRdb to 2015 to 2017). The library relied on 5' RACE. The instrument given in TCRdb is Illumina HiSeq 2500. A second about 7 to 12 cycle PCR used a sample-barcoded 5' primer and a J-beta primer mix. The public reads were reprocessed in TCRdb via fastp at Q25 and MiXCR, keeping in-frame beta chains. Every entry covers one CDR3 protein and lists the most common genes and DNA from its rows. The sample data list 1.5 million to 2 million distinct CDR3 sequences, and around 48% of these were observed just once. Together, the top ten hold over 2% of the sample. Input material: blood. The source is a middle-aged woman in good health.

This chain uses TRBV29-1 with TRBJ1-1, with a weak D call TRBD1 (6 bases). V was trimmed by 7 bases and J by 0 bases, leaving 9 bases between them. Germline V gene lookup returns CDR1 SQVTM and CDR2 ANQGSEA. The CDR3 length is 12 residues. The CDR3 DNA reads TGCAGCGGTGGGACACTGAACACTGAAGCTTTCTTT. This translates into CSGGTLNTEAFF.

In its sample, this clonotype was seen a few times. The chain combines TRBV20-1 with TRBJ2-3; 15 nucleotides line up with TRBD2. The CDR3 runs to 16 residues. V dropped 5 bases and J dropped 6; count of bases not matched to a gene: 9. Germline V CDR1 and CDR2: DFQATT, SNEGSKA (reference sequence). The CDR3 nucleotides read TGCAGTGCTGCACGGACTAGCGGGGGGGCGGGGGATACGCAGTATTTT. Translated: CSAARTSGGAGDTQYF.

This clonotype has more than one count but fewer than ten. The gene calls are TRBV6-2 or TRBV6-3 and TRBJ1-2; D gene uncertain. The CDR3 extends over 14 amino acids. Germline values: CDR1 MNHEY, CDR2 SVGEGT. The V end was cut by 2 bases, the J end by 0 bases, with 7 bases between. Written as DNA, the CDR3 is TGTGCCAGCAGTTACCGGGAACCTAACTATGGCTACACCTTC. It translates to CASSYREPNYGYTF.

The chain combines TRBV5-1 with TRBJ2-5, with 7 positions matching TRBD1. Germline CDR1 and CDR2: SGHRS and YFSETQ. With V trimmed by 4 bases and J by 2 bases, 11 bases remained unmatched. This CDR3 is 16 amino acids long. The CDR3 bases are TGCGCCAGCAGCCTGGACCCCGGGACAGAACAAGAGACCCAGTACTTC. Amino acids: CASSLDPGTEQETQYF.

This clonotype appeared a single time. The rearrangement joins TRBV3-1 to TRBJ2-1, with 10 bases that match TRBD2. V lost 3 bases and J lost 4; bases outside the gene matches: 6. This CDR3 has 16 amino acids. Germline CDR1 and CDR2: LGHDT and YNNKEL (reference sequence). CDR3 nucleotide sequence: TGTGCCAGCAGCCATACCACTAGCGGGGTTTACAATGAGCAGTTCTTC. This gives the protein CASSHTTSGVYNEQFF.

The chain has TRBV27 and TRBJ1-5; 8 positions match TRBD1. The junction had 5 bases not matched to a gene; V was cut back by 3 bases and J by 4 bases. The CDR3 length is 15 residues. CDR1 is MNHEY, CDR2 SMNVEV, per germline (reference sequence). CDR3: CASSFGRGPNQPQHF. In DNA, the CDR3 is TGTGCCAGCAGTTTCGGCAGGGGGCCTAATCAGCCCCAGCATTTT.

This clonotype was observed a few times. This sequence joins TRBV18 and TRBJ2-7, with D hard to call. Germline V lookup: CDR1 KGHSH, CDR2 LQKENI. V gave up 3 bases and J gave up 5 bases, with 11 bases separating them. This CDR3 has 13 residues. In nucleotides, the CDR3 is TGTGCCAGCTCACCGGGTAGCACCGACGAGCAGTACTTC. It codes for CASSPGSTDEQYF.

This chain joins TRBV12-3 or TRBV12-4 and TRBJ1-2; D gene ambiguous. The length of the CDR3 is 13 residues. Trimming shortened V by 6 bases and J by 6 bases, and 14 bases separated the two germline ends. The CDR3 sequence: CASSEPRGHGYTF. The CDR3, as DNA: TGTGCCAGCAGCGAGCCCCGTGGGCATGGCTACACCTTC.

In regard to this clonotype: A junction boundary mismatches the germline segment, possibly from a read error. V is TRBV5-1 and J is TRBJ2-3; no firm D call. Looked up from germline, CDR1 is SGHRS and CDR2 is YFSETQ. This CDR3 has 14 residues. CDR3 nucleotides: TGCGCCTGCAGCTTGGGCGACAGCACAGATACGCAGTATTTT. Protein: CACSLGDSTDTQYF.

This chain connects TRBV20-1 to TRBJ2-3; D might be TRBD1 or TRBD2, each matching 6 bases. V was trimmed by 0 bases and J by 6 bases, leaving 16 bases between them. The CDR3 covers 15 residues. In germline, CDR1 is DFQATT, CDR2 SNEGSKA (reference sequence). The CDR3, as DNA: TGCAGTGCTAGAGAGGGGGGCAGGTCGTCGGATACGCAGTATTTT. Its translation: CSAREGGRSSDTQYF.

The V gene is TRBV6-2 or TRBV6-3, the J gene TRBJ2-7; 15 nucleotides match TRBD2. Germline CDR1 is MNHEY and CDR2 is SVGEGT. The CDR3 spans 18 residues. J was trimmed by 6 bases and V by 5 bases; bases with no gene match: 14. CDR3 bases: TGTGCCAGCAGTCCCACCGGGACTAGCGGGGGGCGCCTGAGCGAGCAGTACTTC. Residues: CASSPTGTSGGRLSEQYF.

This CDR3 is CASSLRGAGGDEQFF. The CDR3 DNA follows: TGTGCCAGCAGCTTAAGGGGGGCAGGGGGCGATGAGCAGTTCTTC. The rearrangement links TRBV7-3 to TRBJ2-1, with 8 nucleotides matching TRBD1. The CDR3 runs 15 residues. V was clipped by 1 base and J by 8 bases; unmatched bases: 7. Per germline, CDR1 SGHTA and CDR2 FQGTGA.

This clonotype was recorded at least ten times. J is TRBJ2-1 and V is TRBV29-1; no clear D gene. The V and J ends lost 2 bases and 6 bases respectively, with 2 bases between them. The CDR3 length is 10 residues. The germline gives CDR1 SQVTM, CDR2 ANQGSEA. CDR3 sequence (DNA): TGCAGCGTTGAATCCAATGAGCAGTTCTTC. Translating it yields CSVESNEQFF.

The V and J genes are TRBV9 and TRBJ2-3; D might be TRBD1 (7 bases). V was shortened by 3 bases and J by 5 bases, with 13 bases between the two germline ends. The germline V gene encodes CDR1 SGDLS and CDR2 YYNGEE. The CDR3 consists of 14 residues. This CDR3 is CASSAGGLGDTQYF. In DNA, the CDR3 is TGTGCCAGCAGCGCAGGGGGGTTAGGAGATACGCAGTATTTT.

V is TRBV2 and J is TRBJ1-2; D is ambiguous. Trimming cost V 3 bases and J 7 bases, with 15 bases left between them. Germline-derived CDR1 and CDR2 are SNHLY and FYNNEI. The CDR3 runs 14 residues. CDR3 region: CASSDSGGFRGYTF. In DNA form, the CDR3 reads TGTGCCAGCAGTGATTCGGGCGGGTTCCGTGGCTACACCTTC.

Concerning this clonotype itself: It differs at one base from a far larger clone, so likely a read error. This sequence joins TRBV7-2 and TRBJ2-3, with TRBD2 matching over 14 bases. Unmatched junction bases numbered 1, after V lost 4 bases and J lost 1 base. Per germline, CDR1 SGHTA and CDR2 FQGNSA. The CDR3 has 16 residues. The CDR3 loop reads CASSWGLAGGTDTQYF. DNA for the CDR3: TGTGCCAGCAGCTGGGGACTAGCGGGGGGCACAGATACGCAGTATTTT.

This clonotype was counted a few times. The chain recombines TRBV6-1 with TRBJ1-2; D is possibly TRBD1 (6 bases). Germline CDR1 MNHNS, CDR2 SASEGT. V shed 6 bases and J shed 6 bases, with 11 bases lying between them. The length of the CDR3 is 12 residues. The CDR3 sequence is CASRPRGDGYTF. CDR3 sequence (DNA): TGTGCCAGCAGGCCTAGGGGGGATGGCTACACCTTC.

Note on this clonotype: A much larger clone lies one base from this, so it may be a read error. The chain is built from TRBV20-1 and TRBJ2-4; 7 bases are a match to TRBD1. CDR1 and CDR2 (germline): DFQATT, SNEGSKA (reference sequence). Trimming removed 5 bases from V and 8 bases from J; junction bases left unmatched: 6. This CDR3 region has 12 residues. CDR3 sequence (DNA): TGCAGTGCTGGAATTACAGGGGACATTCAGTACTTC. Translated, it gives CSAGITGDIQYF.

This clonotype was counted only a few times. V gene TRBV9 combines with J gene TRBJ2-3; possibly TRBD1 for D (5 bases). With 0 bases removed from V and 4 bases from J, the gap between germline ends came to 12 bases. The CDR3 length is 15 residues. The germline gives CDR1 SGDLS, CDR2 YYNGEE. CDR3 residues: CASSVAPGNADTQYF. CDR3 in DNA: TGTGCCAGCAGCGTAGCCCCAGGGAACGCAGATACGCAGTATTTT.

Only a few counts were recorded for this clonotype. The chain has TRBV7-2 and TRBJ2-5; D perhaps matches TRBD1 (6 bases). The V and J ends lost 2 bases and 2 bases respectively, with 18 bases between them. The CDR3 extends over 17 amino acids. Germline V gene sequence: CDR1 SGHTA, CDR2 FQGNSA. This chain's CDR3 is CASSLRPLGQLQETQYF. In DNA form, the CDR3 reads TGTGCCAGCAGCTTAAGGCCCCTTGGACAGCTGCAAGAGACCCAGTACTTC. The whole variable domain, remainder taken from reference TRBV7-2 and TRBJ2-5, is GAGVSQSPSNKVTEKGKDVELRCDPISGHTALYWYRQSLGQGLEFLIYFQGNSAPDKSGLPSDRFSAERTGGSVSTLTIQRTQQEDSAVYLCASSLRPLGQLQETQYFGPGTRLLVL.

The V call is TRBV7-2, the J call TRBJ1-1; 11 bases align to TRBD1. V dropped 5 bases and J dropped 10; count of bases not matched to a gene: 6. This CDR3 is 13 amino acids long. Per germline, CDR1 SGHTA and CDR2 FQGNSA. CDR3 in amino acids: CASSAGTGGRAFF. Here the CDR3 DNA reads TGTGCCAGCAGCGCGGGGACAGGGGGTCGAGCTTTCTTT.

The gene calls are TRBV28 and TRBJ1-1; 7 nucleotides align to TRBD1. The V and J ends lost 2 bases and 1 base, in that order; junction bases with no gene match: 10. Germline-derived CDR1 and CDR2 are MDHEN and SYDVKM. The CDR3 contains 17 residues. CDR3 loop: CASSLPRGTLRNTEAFF. CDR3 nucleotide sequence: TGTGCCAGCAGTTTACCCAGGGGGACCCTAAGGAACACTGAAGCTTTCTTT.

The genes are TRBV7-9 and TRBJ2-7; no clear D gene. The CDR3 has 14 residues. V was shortened by 5 bases and J by 4 bases, with 15 bases between the two germline ends. CDR1 SEHNR and CDR2 FQNEAQ come from the germline V gene (reference sequence). The CDR3 sequence is CASSPGPSVYEQYF. CDR3 DNA sequence: TGTGCCAGCAGCCCCGGACCTTCAGTTTACGAGCAGTACTTC.

J is TRBJ2-1 and V is TRBV10-1; perhaps TRBD2 as D (5 bases). The CDR3 spans 17 residues. The germline V gene has CDR1 WNHNN and CDR2 SYGVQD (reference sequence). V lost 6 bases and J lost 4, with 22 bases in between. Here the CDR3 reads CASSMGPVGKLYNEQFF. DNA of the CDR3: TGCGCCAGCAGCATGGGTCCGGTCGGGAAGCTTTACAATGAGCAGTTCTTC.

The chain couples TRBV27 to TRBJ2-7; 8 nucleotides align to TRBD1. Trimming took 5 bases from V and 5 from J; bases not matched to a gene: 11. This CDR3 has 15 amino acids. The germline gives CDR1 MNHEY, CDR2 SMNVEV (reference sequence). DNA of the CDR3: TGTGCCAGCAGTATACTACAGGGGGGTATCCACGAGCAGTACTTC. Amino acids: CASSILQGGIHEQYF.

The chain couples TRBV11-2 to TRBJ1-4; 9 bases are shared with TRBD1. The junction had 8 bases not matched to a gene; V was cut back by 5 bases and J by 4 bases. Germline V gene sequence: CDR1 SGHAT, CDR2 FQNNGV. CDR3 length: 16 amino acids. In DNA form, the CDR3 reads TGTGCCAGCAGCAGTCAACCGGGACAGGGTAATGAAAAACTGTTTTTT. Translated, it gives CASSSQPGQGNEKLFF.